The 2 T cell receptor beta chains presented below share a single source sample, sequenced in a study of blood T cells in healthy people across ages. Alongside a J-beta primer mix, a sample-barcoded 5' primer served in a second PCR lasting roughly 6 to 11 cycles. TCRdb re-analysed the 5' RACE reads in MiXCR, keeping a single row per CDR3 protein. The table records some 1.4 million distinct CDR3 sequences, approximately 42% of them present only once. Sequenced material: blood. All receptors derive from a woman in her late teens or twenties in good health.

The genes are TRBV12-3 or TRBV12-4 and TRBJ1-4; D is perhaps TRBD1 (6 bases). V lost 3 bases, J lost 8 bases, and 13 bases lay in between. The CDR3 has 14 residues. The CDR3 coding sequence is TGTGCCAGCAGTTTCAGGACAGTTTCCGAAAAACTGTTTTTT. Amino acid sequence: CASSFRTVSEKLFF.

This chain uses TRBV20-1 with TRBJ2-3; perhaps TRBD2 as D (7 bases). The CDR3 has 15 amino acids. V was trimmed by 4 bases and J by 6 bases, leaving 20 bases between them. The germline V gene has CDR1 DFQATT and CDR2 SNEGSKA (reference sequence). The CDR3 reads CSATEWGGLVDTQYF. CDR3 sequence (DNA): TGCAGTGCTACGGAGTGGGGGGGCTTGGTGGATACGCAGTATTTT.